The 28 T cell receptor beta chains listed next were all sequenced from one sample in a study of blood T cells in healthy people across ages. For the second PCR, which ran for roughly 6 to 11 cycles, a sample-barcoded 5' primer and a J-beta primer mix were used. In TCRdb, the 5' RACE reads were re-called with MiXCR into one record per CDR3 protein. Among over 450,000 distinct CDR3 sequences listed, about 25% were seen once. These sequences were also reported in another study, on T cells of mothers and their children.

The specimen was blood. All receptors derive from a boy between 10 and 17 years old in good health.

This chain connects TRBV20-1 to TRBJ1-4; weak D call: TRBD1 (5 bases). Germline V gene sequence: CDR1 DFQATT, CDR2 SNEGSKA (reference sequence). The ends were cut back, 5 bases at V and 2 bases at J, with 15 bases in the middle. The CDR3 length is 15 residues. CDR3 sequence: CSAQGPLGTNEKLFF. DNA for the CDR3: TGCAGTGCTCAGGGCCCCCTCGGCACTAATGAAAAACTGTTTTTT.

This clonotype was observed a handful of times. The V and J genes are TRBV2 and TRBJ2-5; D remains ambiguous. The CDR3 covers 12 residues. Per germline, CDR1 SNHLY and CDR2 FYNNEI. The V and J ends lost 6 bases and 4 bases respectively, with 9 bases between them. The CDR3 sequence is CASRVKRETQYF. DNA for the CDR3: TGTGCCAGCAGGGTGAAGAGAGAGACCCAGTACTTC.

This clonotype was seen a few times. The J gene is TRBJ2-5, the V gene TRBV27, with a tentative D call TRBD2 (5 bases). Trimming took 9 bases from V and 5 from J, leaving 19 bases between them. Germline-derived CDR1 and CDR2 are MNHEY and SMNVEV (reference sequence). This CDR3 has 14 residues. The CDR3, as DNA: TGTGCCAGTTCGCCCCTTAGCGACGCGGAGACCCAGTACTTC. This encodes CASSPLSDAETQYF.

This clonotype was seen a few times. The V and J genes are TRBV7-9 and TRBJ2-7; tentatively, D is TRBD2 (5 bases). V was pared by 0 bases and J by 4 bases, with 13 bases between. The length of the CDR3 is 15 residues. Germline values: CDR1 SEHNR, CDR2 FQNEAQ (reference sequence). The CDR3 reads CASSLAGDGQYEQYF. The CDR3 region has the DNA TGTGCCAGCAGCTTAGCGGGAGACGGCCAATACGAGCAGTACTTC.

This clonotype has a count of ten or more. The V gene is TRBV6-2 or TRBV6-3, the J gene TRBJ1-1, with TRBD1 as a possible D gene (6 bases). The V gene lost 0 bases and the J gene lost 6 bases, with 8 bases spanning the gap. This CDR3 contains 13 residues. Per the germline V gene, CDR1 is MNHEY and CDR2 is SVGEGT. CDR3 nucleotide sequence: TGTGCCAGCAGTTACTCGGACAGCTCTGAAGCTTTCTTT. Its translation: CASSYSDSSEAFF.

The V gene is TRBV12-3 or TRBV12-4, the J gene TRBJ2-3; D gene unclear. V was pared by 8 bases and J by 7 bases, with 16 bases between. CDR3 length: 13 amino acids. The CDR3, as DNA: TGTGCCAGCGGGAAAAGTCCCAGTAATACGCAGTATTTT. It codes for CASGKSPSNTQYF.

This clonotype was seen a few times. This chain joins TRBV29-1 and TRBJ1-4, with D tentatively TRBD1 (5 bases). Trimming removed 0 bases at V and 8 bases at J, with 16 bases between. This CDR3 spans 15 amino acids. CDR1 SQVTM and CDR2 ANQGSEA come from the germline V gene. The chain's CDR3 is CSVEDYRQGAEKLFF. The CDR3 DNA reads TGCAGCGTTGAAGATTACCGCCAGGGAGCCGAAAAACTGTTTTTT. The full variable domain, in which reference TRBV29-1 and TRBJ1-4 provide the parts outside the CDR3, is SAVISQKPSRDICQRGTSLTIQCQVDSQVTMMFWYRQQPGQSLTLIATANQGSEATYESGFVIDKFPISRPNLTFSTLTVSNMSPEDSSIYLCSVEDYRQGAEKLFFGSGTQLSVL.

This clonotype was counted between two and nine times. The V gene is TRBV28, the J gene TRBJ2-7; unclear D gene. V gave up 1 base and J gave up 5 bases, with 6 bases separating them. Germline CDR1 is MDHEN and CDR2 is SYDVKM. CDR3 length equals 12 residues. The CDR3 region is CASSLSLHEQYF. For the CDR3, the DNA is TGTGCCAGCAGTTTATCCCTCCACGAGCAGTACTTC.

The chain links TRBV19 to TRBJ1-6, with 10 bases that match TRBD1. Trimming cost V 7 bases and J 7 bases; bases outside gene matches: 7. Germline values: CDR1 LNHDA, CDR2 SQIVND (reference sequence). CDR3 length: 15 residues. As DNA, the CDR3 is TGTGCCAGTACCGGAGGACAGGGGGGAAATTCACCCCTCCACTTT. Translated, it gives CASTGGQGGNSPLHF.

Only a few counts were recorded for this clonotype. The V call is TRBV29-1, the J call TRBJ2-1; 8 bases fit TRBD2. The J call could be wrong; TRBJ2-7 is a better fit for the DNA end. The CDR3 is 13 residues long. CDR1 is SQVTM, CDR2 ANQGSEA, per germline. CDR3 sequence reads: CSVYREGLYEQYF. CDR3 nucleotides: TGCAGCGTTTACCGGGAGGGCCTGTACGAGCAGTACTTC.

This clonotype was counted a single time. This sequence joins TRBV6-2 or TRBV6-3 and TRBJ2-3; tentative D call: TRBD2 (6 bases). This CDR3 is built from 17 residues. Germline lookup yields CDR1 MNHEY and CDR2 SVGEGT. The V and J ends lost 6 bases and 6 bases respectively, with 25 bases between them. The CDR3 here is CASSLSPFGGITDTQYF. The DNA of the CDR3 is TGTGCCAGCAGCCTCTCCCCCTTCGGGGGTATCACGGATACGCAGTATTTT.

Only a few counts were recorded for this clonotype. The rearrangement uses TRBV11-2 and TRBJ2-5; the D gene is possibly TRBD2 (6 bases). This CDR3 spans 16 amino acids. Trimming shortened V by 5 bases and J by 4 bases, and 20 bases separated the two germline ends. Germline-derived CDR1 and CDR2 are SGHAT and FQNNGV. The CDR3 coding sequence is TGTGCCAGCAGCCTGTTGGGGGGAGGCTGGGGAGAGACCCAGTACTTC. Translating it yields CASSLLGGGWGETQYF.

This clonotype has more than one count but fewer than ten. This rearrangement joins TRBV7-3 to TRBJ2-1; TRBD2 aligns across 8 bases. The CDR3 loop spans 15 amino acids. J lost 5 bases, V lost 4 bases, and 7 bases had no gene match. CDR1 is SGHTA, CDR2 FQGTGA, per germline. CDR3 sequence reads: CASSSTSGDNNEQFF. The CDR3 coding sequence is TGTGCCAGCAGCTCTACTAGCGGAGATAACAATGAGCAGTTCTTC.

A few counts support this clonotype. The rearrangement links TRBV4-3 to TRBJ1-4; a weak D match, TRBD1 (5 bases). Germline loops: CDR1 LGHNA, CDR2 YSLEER. This CDR3 comprises 16 residues. V lost 0 bases and J lost 5, with 13 bases in between. The CDR3 is CASSQDGANPNEKLFF. CDR3 bases: TGCGCCAGCAGCCAAGACGGGGCCAACCCCAATGAAAAACTGTTTTTT.

This clonotype has just a few counts. V and J are TRBV5-5 and TRBJ1-2, with a tentative D call TRBD1 (6 bases). Germline-derived CDR1 and CDR2 are SGHKS and YYEKEE (reference sequence). This CDR3 has 15 residues. V lost 0 bases to trimming and J lost 4 bases, with 13 bases between them. As DNA, the CDR3 is TGTGCCAGCAGCTTGGCGGCAGGGGATCGCTATGGCTACACCTTC. It encodes CASSLAAGDRYGYTF.

The chain couples TRBV9 to TRBJ2-3; 10 bases line up with TRBD2. The CDR3 is 15 residues long. V lost 6 bases, J lost 5 bases, and 9 bases stayed unmatched. Germline V gene data show CDR1 as SGDLS and CDR2 as YYNGEE. The CDR3 loop reads CASTNSGGAGDTQYF. DNA for the CDR3: TGTGCCAGCACCAACAGCGGGGGGGCGGGAGATACGCAGTATTTT. Combining the CDR3 with reference TRBV9 and TRBJ2-3 gives the whole variable domain DSGVTQTPKHLITATGQRVTLRCSPRSGDLSVYWYQQSLDQGLQFLIQYYNGEERAKGNILERFSAQQFPDLHSELNLSSLELGDSALYFCASTNSGGAGDTQYFGPGTRLTVL.

The J gene is TRBJ2-5, the V gene TRBV14; D may match TRBD1 or TRBD2 (6 bases each). CDR1 SGHDN and CDR2 FVKESK come from the germline V gene. The CDR3 is made up of 15 amino acids. Trimming pared 2 bases from V and 2 bases from J, leaving 12 bases between. The DNA for the CDR3 is TGTGCCAGCAGCCAAAAGGGGGACTGGCAAGAGACCCAGTACTTC. Protein: CASSQKGDWQETQYF.

The V call is TRBV20-1, the J call TRBJ1-1; the D gene is possibly TRBD1 (5 bases). V lost 0 bases and J 5 bases, leaving 13 bases between the germline ends. The CDR3 is 14 amino acids. The germline CDR1 and CDR2 sequences are DFQATT and SNEGSKA (reference sequence). In DNA, the CDR3 is TGCAGTGCTAGAGATGGGGGGACTGGGACTGAAGCTTTCTTT. This gives the protein CSARDGGTGTEAFF.

The genes are TRBV27 and TRBJ2-7; D possibly corresponds to TRBD2 (6 bases). Trimming removed 7 bases from V and 0 bases from J, with 13 bases in between. CDR1 and CDR2 from the germline V gene are MNHEY and SMNVEV (reference sequence). The CDR3 is made up of 14 amino acids. This CDR3 is CASNPTSSSYEQYF. The CDR3 DNA is TGTGCCAGCAATCCAACTAGCAGCTCCTACGAGCAGTACTTC.

With regard to this clonotype: A much larger clone is a single base away; this may be a read error. The rearrangement joins TRBV7-9 to TRBJ2-1, with 7 positions matching TRBD2. Losses at the gene ends were 2 bases for V and 2 bases for J; bases not matched to a gene: 0. This CDR3 region has 14 residues. Germline V CDR1 and CDR2: SEHNR, FQNEAQ (reference sequence). The CDR3 nucleotides are TGTGCCAGCAGCTTAACTAGCGCCTACAATGAGCAGTTCTTC. This codes for CASSLTSAYNEQFF.

Only a few counts were recorded for this clonotype. A read error may produce the germline difference seen at one junction end. The V and J genes are TRBV7-3 and TRBJ2-1; 7 positions match TRBD2. Per germline, CDR1 SGHTA and CDR2 FQGTGA. The CDR3 contains 15 residues. The CDR3 reads CASSLFPETSNEQSF. The CDR3 DNA is TGTGCCAGCAGCCTATTTCCCGAGACTAGCAATGAGCAGTCCTTC.

This clonotype has a handful of counts. CDR3 DNA sequence: TGTGCCAGCAGTTTAAAAGTCTTGGGGGTTACTGAAGCTTTCTTT. This codes for CASSLKVLGVTEAFF. The chain has TRBV28 and TRBJ1-1; perhaps TRBD1 as D (5 bases). The germline CDR1 and CDR2 sequences are MDHEN and SYDVKM. The ends were cut back, 2 bases at V and 5 bases at J, with 15 bases in the middle. This CDR3 contains 15 residues.

This clonotype was counted a few times. V and J are TRBV7-2 and TRBJ2-5, with 7 nucleotides matching TRBD1. Germline CDR1 and CDR2: SGHTA and FQGNSA. This CDR3 contains 14 residues. Trimming cost V 5 bases and J 4 bases; bases outside gene matches: 7. The DNA for the CDR3 is TGTGCCAGCAGCCAGAGACAGGGCCGAGAGACCCAGTACTTC. It encodes CASSQRQGRETQYF.

This clonotype was counted at least ten times. The chain couples TRBV2 to TRBJ2-5; 8 bases align to TRBD2. Trimming at V came to 7 bases and at J to 3 bases, leaving 1 base not matched to a gene. Germline V gene sequence: CDR1 SNHLY, CDR2 FYNNEI. CDR3 length: 12 residues. The CDR3 sequence: CASKLAEETQYF. The DNA of the CDR3 is TGTGCCAGCAAACTAGCGGAAGAGACCCAGTACTTC. The full variable domain, completed using reference TRBV2 and TRBJ2-5, is EPEVTQTPSHQVTQMGQEVILRCVPISNHLYFYWYRQILGQKVEFLVSFYNNEISEKSEIFDDQFSVERPDGSNFTLKIRSTKLEDSAMYFCASKLAEETQYFGPGTRLLVL.

The chain recombines TRBV11-2 with TRBJ2-7; 10 bases match TRBD2. The CDR3 sequence is 16 residues long. V was pared by 3 bases and J by 0 bases, with 5 bases of the junction left unmatched. Germline V gene lookup returns CDR1 SGHAT and CDR2 FQNNGV. The CDR3 nucleotides read TGTGCCAGCAGCTTCCGGACTAGCGGATACTCCTACGAGCAGTACTTC. Its protein is CASSFRTSGYSYEQYF. Combining the CDR3 with reference TRBV11-2 and TRBJ2-7 gives the whole variable domain EAGVAQSPRYKIIEKRQSVAFWCNPISGHATLYWYQQILGQGPKLLIQFQNNGVVDDSQLPKDRFSAERLKGVDSTLKIQPAKLEDSAVYLCASSFRTSGYSYEQYFGPGTRLTVT.

The chain has TRBV5-5 and TRBJ1-5, with a tentative D call TRBD1 (5 bases). V was cut by 0 bases and J by 4 bases, with 11 bases left in between. Germline lookup yields CDR1 SGHKS and CDR2 YYEKEE (reference sequence). This CDR3 region has 15 residues. CDR3: CASSLAQGDNQPQHF. CDR3 bases: TGTGCCAGCAGCTTGGCGCAGGGAGATAATCAGCCCCAGCATTTT.

The chain recombines TRBV28 with TRBJ2-5; TRBD2 might be the D (6 bases). This CDR3 spans 15 amino acids. Germline-derived CDR1 and CDR2 are MDHEN and SYDVKM. The V and J ends lost 6 bases and 5 bases respectively, with 19 bases between them. CDR3 DNA: TGTGCCAGCAGGGCCTCGGAGGGAGTCGGGGAGACCCAGTACTTC. Translation gives CASRASEGVGETQYF.

In DNA, the CDR3 is TGTGCCAGCAGGACAGGGGATAATGAAAAACTGTTTTTT. The encoded protein is CASRTGDNEKLFF. The V gene is TRBV12-3 or TRBV12-4, the J gene TRBJ1-4; TRBD1 aligns across 8 bases. The length of the CDR3 is 13 residues. V gave up 6 bases and J gave up 4 bases; unmatched junction bases: 1.